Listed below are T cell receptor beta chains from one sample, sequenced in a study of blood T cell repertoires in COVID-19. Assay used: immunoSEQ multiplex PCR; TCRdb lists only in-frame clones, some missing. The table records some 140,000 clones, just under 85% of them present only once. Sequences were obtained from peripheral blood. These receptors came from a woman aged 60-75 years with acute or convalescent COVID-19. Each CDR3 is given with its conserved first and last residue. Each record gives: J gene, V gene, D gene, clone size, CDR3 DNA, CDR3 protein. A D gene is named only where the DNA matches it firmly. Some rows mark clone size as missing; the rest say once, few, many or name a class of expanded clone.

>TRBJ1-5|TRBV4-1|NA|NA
TGCGCCAGCAGCCGCTACAACACGCAGGGTCGCGGCAATCAGCCCCAGCATTTT
CASSRYNTQGRGNQPQHF
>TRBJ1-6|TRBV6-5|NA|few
TGTGCCTCACAGAGACAGCCTGATAATTCACCCCTCCACTTT
CASQRQPDNSPLHF
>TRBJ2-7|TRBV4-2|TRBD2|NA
TGTGCCAGCAGCCTTTATAGCGGGGGGTACGAGCAGTACTTC
CASSLYSGGYEQYF
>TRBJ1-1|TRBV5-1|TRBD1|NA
TGCGCCAGCAGCTTATCCGGGACAGGAAACACTGAAGCTTTCTTT
CASSLSGTGNTEAFF
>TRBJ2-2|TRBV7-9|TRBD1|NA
TGTGCCAGCAGCTCGGGACAGGTTTCGGGACAAACCCGGGAGCTGTTTTTT
CASSSGQVSGQTRELFF
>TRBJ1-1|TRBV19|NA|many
TGTGCCAGTACGGGGAGCAGGACCAACACTGAAGCTTTCTTT
CASTGSRTNTEAFF
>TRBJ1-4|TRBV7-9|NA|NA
TGTGCCAGCAGCTTGAGTCTCTCCGGACGACTAAATGAAAAACTGTTTTTT
CASSLSLSGRLNEKLFF
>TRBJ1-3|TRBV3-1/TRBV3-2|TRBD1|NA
TGTGCCAGCAGCCAAGATGGGGACAGGGTGTCTGGAAACACCATATATTTT
CASSQDGDRVSGNTIYF
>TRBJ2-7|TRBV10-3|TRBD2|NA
TGTGCCATCAGGGCTAGCGGGGGGCTTATCCGCTACGAGCAGTACTTC
CAIRASGGLIRYEQYF
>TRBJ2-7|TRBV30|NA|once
TGTGCCTGGAGTCCGGGGACATCCTACGAGCAGTACTTC
CAWSPGTSYEQYF
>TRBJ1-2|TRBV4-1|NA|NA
TGCGCCAGCAGCCAAGCGGGACAACTAATTCAAACCTTCTATGGCTACACCTTC
CASSQAGQLIQTFYGYTF
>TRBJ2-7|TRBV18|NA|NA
TGTGCCAGCTCACCACCGACCTCCAGGGGGGTCGGCGAGCAGTACTTC
CASSPPTSRGVGEQYF
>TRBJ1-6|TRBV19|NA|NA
TGTGCCAGTAGTGTGGACAGTATCTCCTATAATTCACCCCTCCACTTT
CASSVDSISYNSPLHF
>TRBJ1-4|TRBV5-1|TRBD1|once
TGCGCCAGCAGCTTGGGAGGGACAGGGAGTGAAAAACTGTTTTTT
CASSLGGTGSEKLFF
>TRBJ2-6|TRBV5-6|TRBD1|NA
TGTGCCAGCAGCCTTTACAGGGGTGAAGTCGCCGGGGCCAACGTCCTGACTTTC
CASSLYRGEVAGANVLTF
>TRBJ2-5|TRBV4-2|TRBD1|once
TGTGCCAGCAGCCAAGAAGGGACTAGGACAGGGGGAGAGACCCAGTACTTC
CASSQEGTRTGGETQYF
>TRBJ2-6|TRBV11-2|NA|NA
TGTGCCAGCAGCTTCGGGGGAAGCGGGGCCAACGTCCTGACTTTC
CASSFGGSGANVLTF
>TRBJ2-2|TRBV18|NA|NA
TGTGCCAGCTCACCTCGGGGACTTACAAACACCGGGGAGCTGTTTTTT
CASSPRGLTNTGELFF
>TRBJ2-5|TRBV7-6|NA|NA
TGTGCCAGCAGCTTAGGCCTGGCCTCCAGAGAGACCCAGTACTTC
CASSLGLASRETQYF
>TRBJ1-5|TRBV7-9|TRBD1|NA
TGTGCCAGCAGCTTAGCGACAGGGAATCAGCCCCAGCATTTT
CASSLATGNQPQHF
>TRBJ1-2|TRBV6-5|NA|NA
TGTGCCAGCGAGAACAGCTATGGCTACACCTTC
CASENSYGYTF
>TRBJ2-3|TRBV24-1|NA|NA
TGTGCCACCAGTGTCCCTGGAGGGGATACGCAGTATTTT
CATSVPGGDTQYF
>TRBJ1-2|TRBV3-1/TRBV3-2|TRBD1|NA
TGTGCCAGCAGCCAAACAGGGGGCTATGGCTACACCTTC
CASSQTGGYGYTF
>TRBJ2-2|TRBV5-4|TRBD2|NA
TGTGCCAGCAGCTTTCCGACGGGAGGGACCGGGGAGCTGTTTTTT
CASSFPTGGTGELFF
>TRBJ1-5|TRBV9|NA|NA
TGTGCCAGCAGCGCCCGGGGGGAAGGGTATCAGCCCCAGCATTTT
CASSARGEGYQPQHF
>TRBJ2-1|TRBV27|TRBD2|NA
TGTGCCAGCAGTTTAGGGGGACTAGTTAGCAATGAGCAGTTCTTC
CASSLGGLVSNEQFF
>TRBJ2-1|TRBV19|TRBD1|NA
TGTGCCAGTAGTCCCGCCGGGACAGGAGGGGACAATGAGCAGTTCTTC
CASSPAGTGGDNEQFF
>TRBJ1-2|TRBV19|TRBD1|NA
TGTGCCAGTAGCCCCGGCGACAGGGGATTTAGCTACACCTTC
CASSPGDRGFSYTF
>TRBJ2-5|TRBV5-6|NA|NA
TGTGCCAGCAGCCCCCCGGGGAGAGAGACCCAGTACTTC
CASSPPGRETQYF
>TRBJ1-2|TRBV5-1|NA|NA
TGCGCCAGCAGCTTGGGGGGCAGTAGTGGCTACACCTTC
CASSLGGSSGYTF
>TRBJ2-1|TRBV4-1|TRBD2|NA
TGCGCCAGCAGCCAAGTTACTAGCGGGGGCGCGGATGAGCAGTTCTTC
CASSQVTSGGADEQFF
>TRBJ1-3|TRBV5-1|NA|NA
TGCGCCAGCAGCCAGGGTCCCTCATTGGTTCAAAGTGCCATATATTTT
CASSQGPSLVQSAIYF
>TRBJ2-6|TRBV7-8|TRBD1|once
TGTGCCAGCAGCTCCAACCGGGACAGGGGGTTGTCTGGGGCCAACGTCCTGACTTTC
CASSSNRDRGLSGANVLTF